This T cell receptor beta chain was captured by sequencing in a study of blood T cell repertoires in COVID-19. V gave up 5 bases and J gave up 7 bases; unmatched junction bases: 5. The CDR3 has 13 residues. This clone has only a few counts. In the original workflow: Reference gene primer amplification gave estimated nucleated cell counts. TCRdb's table, derived via immunoSEQ multiplex PCR, lists solely in-frame clones and lacks some. The V and J calls and the clone size are those of that table, but D and trimming were determined from the DNA. The data contain more than 50,000 clones, 89% of them singletons.

This clonotype originated in a man between 60 and 75 years old with active COVID-19. Sequenced input: peripheral blood. The chain couples TRBV12-3 or TRBV12-4 to TRBJ1-1; TRBD1 matches at 9 bases. The CDR3 sequence is CASSLGTGYEAFF. The CDR3 bases are TGTGCCAGCAGTCTGGGGACAGGGTATGAAGCTTTCTTT.